The 27 T cell receptor beta chains in this list originate from one sample, sequenced in a study of shared clonotypes between healthy human individuals. Profiled with immunoSEQ multiplex PCR; TCRdb holds only in-frame clones, not every one. Of about 2 million clones in the sample, 90% to 95% were seen once. Sequenced: naive CD4+ T cells sorted from blood. Subset here: CD45RA+ positively selected. The receptor set was obtained from a man between 18 and 29 years old in good health.

The chain uses TRBV10-1 and TRBJ2-7, with no clear D. The CDR3 length is 15 residues. The ends were cut back, 0 bases at V and 3 bases at J, with 12 bases in the middle. Germline V gene sequence: CDR1 WNHNN, CDR2 SYGVQD (reference sequence). CDR3 bases: TGCGCCAGCAGTGAGTCCGTGGGTTTCGTCTACGAGCAGTACTTC. Translated: CASSESVGFVYEQYF.

The rearrangement uses TRBV28 and TRBJ2-1; 8 nucleotides agree with TRBD2. V shed 2 bases, J shed 10 bases, and the junction held 10 bases outside the gene matches. This CDR3 has 15 residues. The germline V gene has CDR1 MDHEN and CDR2 SYDVKM. CDR3 DNA: TGTGCCAGCAGTTTACCGGGACTAGAAAGTTGGGAGCAGTTCTTC. Amino acids: CASSLPGLESWEQFF.

This clone showed up just once. The chain joins TRBV2 to TRBJ2-7; D not resolved. V was trimmed by 7 bases and J by 5 bases, leaving 18 bases between them. Germline CDR1 and CDR2: SNHLY and FYNNEI. The CDR3 spans 14 residues. The CDR3 coding sequence is TGTGCCAGCACCCGACAAGGTGTTGGGGACGAGCAGTACTTC. Translation: CASTRQGVGDEQYF.

Regarding this clone: This same CDR3 is encoded by further DNA sequences in the sample. The rearrangement uses TRBV30 and TRBJ1-2; D possibly corresponds to TRBD1 (6 bases). The germline V and J ends were trimmed by 0 bases and 3 bases, with 8 bases remaining between them. CDR1 is GTSNPN and CDR2 is SVGIG in the germline V gene (reference sequence). CDR3 size: 13 residues. CDR3 in amino acids: CAWSVRQDYGYTF. CDR3 coding DNA: TGTGCCTGGAGTGTCAGACAGGACTATGGCTACACCTTC.

This chain joins TRBV19 and TRBJ1-2; the D gene is possibly TRBD1 (6 bases). The CDR3 has 16 residues. V lost 3 bases and J lost 4, with 18 bases in between. The germline V gene encodes CDR1 LNHDA and CDR2 SQIVND (reference sequence). The CDR3 reads CASSIVSGAESYGYTF. The DNA of the CDR3 is TGTGCCAGTAGTATCGTTTCAGGGGCGGAATCCTATGGCTACACCTTC.

CDR3 nucleotides: TGTGCCAGCAGCTTAGTAGTAGATTCACCCCTCCACTTT. It translates to CASSLVVDSPLHF. The chain recombines TRBV7-9 with TRBJ1-6, with D unresolved. Germline-derived CDR1 and CDR2 are SEHNR and FQNEAQ (reference sequence). This CDR3 has 13 amino acids. Trimming took 1 base from V and 8 from J, leaving 6 bases between them.

This chain joins TRBV18 and TRBJ2-3; 7 nucleotides line up with TRBD2. V was clipped by 5 bases and J by 0 bases; unmatched bases: 5. This CDR3 has 15 residues. Germline loops: CDR1 KGHSH, CDR2 LQKENI. CDR3 DNA sequence: TGTGCCAGCTCATTTAGCGGGTACAGCACAGATACGCAGTATTTT. It is translated as CASSFSGYSTDTQYF. Full variable domain (outside the CDR3, taken from reference TRBV18 and TRBJ2-3): NAGVMQNPRHLVRRRGQEARLRCSPMKGHSHVYWYRQLPEEGLKFMVYLQKENIIDESGMPKERFSAEFPKEGPSILRIQQVVRGDSAAYFCASSFSGYSTDTQYFGPGTRLTVL.

V usage is TRBV5-4 and J usage is TRBJ2-2, with unresolved D. Germline V gene lookup returns CDR1 SGHNT and CDR2 YYREEE (reference sequence). The CDR3 contains 16 residues. V lost 4 bases to trimming and J lost 5 bases, with 18 bases between them. CDR3 DNA sequence: TGTGCCAGCAGCCCCCAGTTGTTCACCGGAACCGGGGAGCTGTTTTTT. Its translation: CASSPQLFTGTGELFF.

Concerning this clone itself: A much larger clone lies one base from this, so it may be a read error. Other DNA sequences in the same sample also yield this CDR3. This sequence joins TRBV7-9 and TRBJ2-7; D ambiguous. The CDR3 is 13 residues long. From germline, CDR1 is SEHNR and CDR2 FQNEAQ (reference sequence). The V end lost 0 bases, the J end lost 1 base, and 4 bases lay between the germline ends. This CDR3 reads CASSLARSYEQYF. Here the CDR3 DNA reads TGTGCCAGCAGCTTAGCTCGTTCCTACGAGCAGTACTTC.

The chain uses TRBV7-3 and TRBJ2-2, with D perhaps assigned TRBD1 or TRBD2 (5 bases each). This CDR3 spans 16 amino acids. With 5 bases removed from V and 6 bases from J, the gap between germline ends came to 19 bases. Germline lookup yields CDR1 SGHTA and CDR2 FQGTGA. CDR3 region: CASSPPGLRGAGELFF. CDR3 DNA: TGTGCCAGCAGCCCCCCAGGGCTCCGGGGAGCCGGGGAGCTGTTTTTT.

The rearrangement uses TRBV28 and TRBJ1-1, with D hard to call. This CDR3 spans 14 amino acids. Germline CDR1 and CDR2: MDHEN and SYDVKM. Trimming pared 6 bases from V and 2 bases from J, leaving 13 bases between. The CDR3 coding sequence is TGTGCCAGCAGAGCCTCGGGCACAAACACTGAAGCTTTCTTT. This translates into CASRASGTNTEAFF.

V and J are TRBV9 and TRBJ2-7; possibly TRBD1 or TRBD2 for D (6 bases each). The germline V gene encodes CDR1 SGDLS and CDR2 YYNGEE. The CDR3 length is 18 residues. V lost 0 bases to trimming and J lost 0 bases, with 19 bases between them. DNA for the CDR3: TGTGCCAGCAGCGTAGCCTCGGGGGCGCCCGCCAACTCCTACGAGCAGTACTTC. It translates to CASSVASGAPANSYEQYF.

The rearrangement uses TRBV5-1 and TRBJ2-3; perhaps TRBD2 as D (5 bases). The CDR3 length is 15 residues. Looked up from germline, CDR1 is SGHRS and CDR2 is YFSETQ. V lost 1 base and J lost 5, with 14 bases in between. The CDR3 region has the DNA TGCGCCAGCAGCTTGTCCGGGGTTGGGGTAGATACGCAGTATTTT. Protein: CASSLSGVGVDTQYF.

Comments on this clone: Other DNA sequences from this sample encode an identical CDR3 as well. This chain joins TRBV4-2 and TRBJ1-6, with unresolved D. The germline V gene encodes CDR1 LGHNA and CDR2 YNFKEQ. The CDR3 extends over 13 amino acids. Trimming pared 0 bases from V and 8 bases from J, leaving 5 bases between. The CDR3 here is CASSQDRDSPLHF. The CDR3 region has the DNA TGTGCCAGCAGCCAAGATAGGGATTCACCCCTCCACTTT.

As regards this clone: The sample holds other DNA sequences that translate to the same CDR3. This sequence joins TRBV19 and TRBJ1-2; D is perhaps TRBD1 (6 bases). This CDR3 comprises 13 residues. V dropped 4 bases and J dropped 4 bases, with 10 bases sitting between them. Germline V gene lookup returns CDR1 LNHDA and CDR2 SQIVND (reference sequence). The CDR3 DNA follows: TGTGCCAGTAGTAAAGGCAGGGGCTATGGCTACACCTTC. It translates to CASSKGRGYGYTF.

The chain uses TRBV6-5 and TRBJ1-2, with 7 bases lining up with TRBD1. The CDR3 runs 13 residues. Trimming cost V 7 bases and J 4 bases; bases outside gene matches: 6. CDR1 is MNHEY, CDR2 SVGAGI, per germline. The CDR3 DNA sequence: TGTGCCAGCATCAGGGGGACCCGCTATGGCTACACCTTC. Its translation: CASIRGTRYGYTF.

This clone has just a few counts. This chain joins TRBV4-1 and TRBJ2-7; maybe TRBD1 (6 bases). The CDR3 contains 18 residues. Deletions cut 3 bases from V and 7 bases from J, with 28 bases between. Germline V gene data show CDR1 as MGHRA and CDR2 as YSYEKL. In nucleotides, the CDR3 is TGCGCCAGCAGCCAGGATAAAGCCTCGTGGGGGCGGACCCAGGAGCAGTACTTC. Amino acid sequence: CASSQDKASWGRTQEQYF.

This clone was recorded only once. The chain carries TRBV19 and TRBJ2-6, with 7 bases matching TRBD2. Trimming cost V 7 bases and J 2 bases; bases outside gene matches: 5. Germline V gene data show CDR1 as LNHDA and CDR2 as SQIVND (reference sequence). This CDR3 is built from 15 residues. CDR3 DNA: TGTGCCAGTACCCCCCGGGGGGCTGGGGCCAACGTCCTGACTTTC. It specifies CASTPRGAGANVLTF.

V gene TRBV5-6 combines with J gene TRBJ2-2; a weak D match, TRBD1 (6 bases). Between the trimmed V and J ends, which lost 4 bases and 5 bases, there was a span of 12 bases. This CDR3 is 14 amino acids long. Germline V lookup: CDR1 SGHDT, CDR2 YYEEEE. The CDR3, as DNA: TGTGCCAGCAGCGCGTTTACAGGGACCGGGGAGCTGTTTTTT. This translates into CASSAFTGTGELFF.

V gene TRBV4-1 combines with J gene TRBJ2-7; weak D call: TRBD1 (6 bases). The CDR3 has 16 amino acids. Germline CDR1 is MGHRA and CDR2 is YSYEKL. V was pared by 0 bases and J by 7 bases, with 19 bases between. The CDR3 nucleotides are TGCGCCAGCAGCCAAGATAGGGGTCGGGAACAGGGTGAGCAGTACTTC. Encoded protein: CASSQDRGREQGEQYF.

The J gene is TRBJ1-4, the V gene TRBV7-9; D uncertain. The ends were cut back, 6 bases at V and 3 bases at J, with 5 bases in the middle. CDR1 is SEHNR and CDR2 is FQNEAQ in the germline V gene (reference sequence). The CDR3 has 12 residues. CDR3 region: CASSPPNEKLFF. The CDR3, as DNA: TGTGCCAGCAGTCCTCCTAATGAAAAACTGTTTTTT.

For this clone: Other nucleotide sequences from this sample produce the same CDR3. The rearrangement uses TRBV2 and TRBJ2-3; no definite D call. The CDR3 is 11 residues long. Trimming took off 6 bases at V and 0 bases at J, with 1 base between the two ends. Germline V gene lookup returns CDR1 SNHLY and CDR2 FYNNEI. CDR3 residues: CASRSTDTQYF. The CDR3 DNA sequence: TGTGCCAGCAGGAGCACAGATACGCAGTATTTT.

V is TRBV6-4 and J is TRBJ2-1, with a weak D call TRBD2 (5 bases). V lost 0 bases and J lost 7, with 7 bases in between. The CDR3 contains 13 residues. Germline V gene sequence: CDR1 MRHNA, CDR2 SNTAGT. Here the CDR3 reads CASSDSTGNEQFF. DNA for the CDR3: TGTGCCAGCAGTGACTCTACGGGAAATGAGCAGTTCTTC.

The chain recombines TRBV10-1 with TRBJ2-1, with 12 nucleotides matching TRBD2. The CDR3 covers 17 residues. CDR1 and CDR2 from the germline V gene are WNHNN and SYGVQD (reference sequence). Trimming took 4 bases from V and 4 from J; bases not matched to a gene: 8. The CDR3 region has the DNA TGCGCCAGCAGTGGGTCTAGCGGGAGGGATACTTACAATGAGCAGTTCTTC. Its protein is CASSGSSGRDTYNEQFF.

The V and J genes are TRBV2 and TRBJ2-3; no definite D call. The length of the CDR3 is 12 residues. V dropped 11 bases and J dropped 3 bases, with 12 bases sitting between them. Looked up from germline, CDR1 is SNHLY and CDR2 is FYNNEI. The CDR3 loop is CAGRYGTDTQYF. The CDR3 bases are TGTGCCGGCCGCTATGGGACAGATACGCAGTATTTT. Drawing the rest from reference TRBV2 and TRBJ2-3, the complete variable domain is EPEVTQTPSHQVTQMGQEVILRCVPISNHLYFYWYRQILGQKVEFLVSFYNNEISEKSEIFDDQFSVERPDGSNFTLKIRSTKLEDSAMYFCAGRYGTDTQYFGPGTRLTVL.

Comments on this clone: The junction shows a germline mismatch at one end, possibly a read error. The chain combines TRBV6-6 with TRBJ2-7; 8 nucleotides agree with TRBD1. CDR3 length: 15 amino acids. Germline loops: CDR1 MNHNY, CDR2 SVGAGI (reference sequence). Written as DNA, the CDR3 is TGTGCCAGCAGTTACTCGGGGACAGGACCCTACCAGCAGTACTTC. Translating it yields CASSYSGTGPYQQYF.

This clone was found once. This chain uses TRBV7-2 with TRBJ2-7; the match to TRBD2 covers 11 bases. V shed 1 base, J shed 6 bases, and the junction held 8 bases outside the gene matches. CDR1 is SGHTA, CDR2 FQGNSA, per germline. The CDR3 contains 16 residues. CDR3 in amino acids: CASSLVASGRIGEQYF. CDR3 DNA: TGTGCCAGCAGCTTAGTGGCTAGCGGGAGGATCGGCGAGCAGTACTTC.